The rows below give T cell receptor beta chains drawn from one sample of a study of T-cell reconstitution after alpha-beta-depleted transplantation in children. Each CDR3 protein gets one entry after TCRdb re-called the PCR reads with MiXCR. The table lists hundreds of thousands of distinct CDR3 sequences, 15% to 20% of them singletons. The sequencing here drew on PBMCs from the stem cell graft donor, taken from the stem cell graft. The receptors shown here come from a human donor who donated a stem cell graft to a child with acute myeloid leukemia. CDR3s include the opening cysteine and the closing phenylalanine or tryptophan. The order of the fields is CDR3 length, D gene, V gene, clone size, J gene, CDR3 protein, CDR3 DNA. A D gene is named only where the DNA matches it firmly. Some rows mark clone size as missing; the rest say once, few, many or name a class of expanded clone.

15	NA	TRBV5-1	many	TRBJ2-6	CASSLMSAGANVLTF	TGCGCCAGCAGCTTGATGTCCGCTGGGGCCAACGTCCTGACTTTC
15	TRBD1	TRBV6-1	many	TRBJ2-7	CASSPGQQGLYEQYF	TGTGCCAGCAGCCCGGGACAACAGGGGCTCTACGAGCAGTACTTC
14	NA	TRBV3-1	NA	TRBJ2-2	CASSDGWGGGELFF	TGTGCCAGCAGCGATGGATGGGGCGGCGGGGAGCTGTTTTTT
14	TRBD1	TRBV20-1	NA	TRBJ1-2	CSARNFRDSYGYTF	TGCAGTGCTAGAAACTTCCGGGACAGCTATGGCTACACCTTC
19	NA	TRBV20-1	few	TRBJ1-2	CSARDPGQFRMVANYGYTF	TGCAGTGCTAGAGACCCCGGACAGTTTCGTATGGTCGCTAACTATGGCTACACCTTC
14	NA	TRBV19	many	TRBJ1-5	CASSIRDSNQPQHF	TGTGCCAGCAGTATCCGGGATAGCAATCAGCCCCAGCATTTT
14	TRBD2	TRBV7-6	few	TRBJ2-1	CASSLDGGLNEQFF	TGTGCCAGCAGCTTAGACGGGGGGTTGAATGAGCAGTTCTTC
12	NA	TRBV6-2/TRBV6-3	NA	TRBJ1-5	CASSPPAGYDHF	TGTGCCAGCAGCCCCCCGGCAGGCTACGACCATTTT
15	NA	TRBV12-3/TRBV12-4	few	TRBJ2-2	CASSKPGRPAGELFF	TGTGCCAGCAGTAAACCGGGACGCCCAGCCGGGGAGCTGTTTTTT
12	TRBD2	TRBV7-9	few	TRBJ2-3	CASSGSGAGQYF	TGTGCCAGCAGCGGTAGCGGGGCAGGGCAGTATTTT
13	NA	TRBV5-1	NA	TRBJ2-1	CASSLGMDDEQFF	TGCGCCAGCAGCTTGGGCATGGACGATGAGCAGTTCTTC
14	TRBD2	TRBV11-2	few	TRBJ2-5	CASRLAGGPQTQYF	TGTGCTTCTCGACTAGCGGGGGGCCCTCAGACCCAGTACTTC
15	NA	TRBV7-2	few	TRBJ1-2	CASSLALSGSRGYTF	TGTGCCAGCAGCTTAGCGCTTTCAGGGAGTCGTGGCTACACCTTC
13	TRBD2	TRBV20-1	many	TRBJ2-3	CSAIAGEADTQYF	TGCAGTGCTATAGCGGGGGAAGCAGATACGCAGTATTTT
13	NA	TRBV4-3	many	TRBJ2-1	CASSQDHMGEQFF	TGCGCCAGCAGCCAAGATCATATGGGGGAGCAGTTCTTC
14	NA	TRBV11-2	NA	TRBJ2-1	CASSLGARNNEQFF	TGTGCCAGCAGCTTAGGGGCTAGAAACAATGAGCAGTTCTTC
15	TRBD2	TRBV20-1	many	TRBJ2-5	CSAHLGAGAQETQYF	TGCAGTGCCCACCTTGGAGCGGGAGCCCAAGAGACCCAGTACTTC
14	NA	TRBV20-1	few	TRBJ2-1	CSARGQGKVNEQFF	TGCAGTGCTAGAGGGCAGGGGAAGGTAAATGAGCAGTTCTTC
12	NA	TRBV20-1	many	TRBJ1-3	CSASGSGNTIYF	TGCAGTGCTAGCGGCTCTGGAAACACCATATATTTT
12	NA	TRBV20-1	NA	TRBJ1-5	CSARVTGAPQHF	TGCAGTGCTAGGGTTACCGGAGCGCCCCAGCATTTT
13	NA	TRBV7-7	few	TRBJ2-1	CASSFGTFNEQFF	TGTGCCAGCAGTTTCGGGACATTCAATGAGCAGTTCTTC
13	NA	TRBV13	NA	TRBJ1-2	CASSLWGGSGYTF	TGTGCCAGCAGCCTCTGGGGGGGATCCGGCTACACCTTC
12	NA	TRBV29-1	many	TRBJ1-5	CSVEVPNQPQHF	TGCAGCGTTGAGGTGCCGAATCAGCCCCAGCATTTT
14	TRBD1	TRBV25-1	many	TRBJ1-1	CASSEWTGNTEAFF	TGTGCCAGCAGTGAGTGGACAGGCAACACTGAAGCTTTCTTT